A selection of T cell receptor beta chains follows, all from one sample in a study of CD8 T cells in Susac syndrome. A single record per CDR3 protein comes from TCRdb applying MiXCR to the immunoSEQ multiplex PCR reads. The sample includes 65,000 to 90,000 distinct CDR3 sequences, about 95% of them seen just once. The material sequenced was CD8+ T cells from PBMCs. Every receptor here comes from a human donor with multiple sclerosis. Both conserved end residues are part of each CDR3. A D gene is named only where the DNA matches it firmly. Some rows mark clone size as missing; the rest say once, few, many or name a class of expanded clone.

TRBJ1-2 NA NA TRBV29-1 TGCAGCAGCCAGTCGGAAGGCTATGGCTACACCTTC CSSQSEGYGYTF
TRBJ2-7 TRBD1 NA TRBV15 TGTGCCACCAGCAAGGGTACAGGGGTCTACGAGCAGTACTTC CATSKGTGVYEQYF
TRBJ2-1 TRBD2 NA TRBV13 TGTGCCAGCAGCTTCCCACTAGCGGGTGATGAGCAGTTCTTC CASSFPLAGDEQFF
TRBJ2-1 TRBD2 NA TRBV27 TGTGCCAGCAGAAAAGCGGGAGTGTCGAATGAGCAGTTCTTC CASRKAGVSNEQFF
TRBJ2-3 NA NA TRBV29-1 TGCAGCGTTGAACCGACGGGGGAGACAGATACGCAGTATTTT CSVEPTGETDTQYF
TRBJ2-5 NA NA TRBV27 TGTGCCAGCAGTTCCATGGGGGGTCAAGAGACCCAGTACTTC CASSSMGGQETQYF
TRBJ2-2 NA NA TRBV5-1 TGCGCCAGCAGCTTGGTTAGCGGATCCGGGGAGCTGTTTTTT CASSLVSGSGELFF
TRBJ1-1 NA NA TRBV12-3/TRBV12-4 TGTGCCAGCAGTTTAGGGACCCAGAACACTGAAGCTTTCTTT CASSLGTQNTEAFF
TRBJ2-3 NA NA TRBV29-1 TGCAGCGTTACTCCAAGTGCAGATACGCAGTATTTT CSVTPSADTQYF
TRBJ2-6 NA NA TRBV7-9 TGTGCCAGCAGCTTAGCTAGAGACGGGTCTGGGGCCAACGTCCTGACTTTC CASSLARDGSGANVLTF
TRBJ1-2 NA NA TRBV6-1 TGTGCAGGCAGGACCGGCGGCTACACCTTC CAGRTGGYTF
TRBJ2-7 TRBD2 NA TRBV29-1 TGCAGCGCCATGGCAGCGGGAGACTACGAGCAGTACTTC CSAMAAGDYEQYF
TRBJ2-1 NA NA TRBV5-1 TGCGCCAGCAGCTTGGCGATAGGGGGATACAATGAGCAGTTCTTC CASSLAIGGYNEQFF
TRBJ2-1 NA NA TRBV9 TGTGCCAGCAGCGTAGCCCCCCTAAATCGCGAGCAGTTCTTC CASSVAPLNREQFF
TRBJ1-1 TRBD1 NA TRBV5-1 TGCGCCAGCAGCCTGGGACAGGGCGCCTGGAACACTGAAGCTTTCTTT CASSLGQGAWNTEAFF
TRBJ2-7 NA NA TRBV6-1 TGTGCCAGCAGCCCGGGCCGTACCTACGAGCAGTACTTC CASSPGRTYEQYF
TRBJ1-1 NA NA TRBV7-6 TGTGCCAGCAGCCCCGGTGAAGTGCCGAACACTGAAGCTTTCTTT CASSPGEVPNTEAFF
TRBJ2-3 NA once TRBV2 TGTGCCAGCAGGGGGGGTCCCCGCACAGATACGCAGTATTTT CASRGGPRTDTQYF
TRBJ1-2 TRBD1 NA TRBV20-1 TGCAGTGCTAAAAACAGGGGTGGCTACACCTTC CSAKNRGGYTF
TRBJ2-1 TRBD2 NA TRBV27 TGTGCCAGCAGTTTGGCGGTCCCCTCCGCGAGCGGGGGATACAATGAGCAGTTCTTC CASSLAVPSASGGYNEQFF
TRBJ2-1 NA NA TRBV11-2 TGTGCCAGCAGCCCTAGGGTAGCGGCCGTTGGGGATGAGCAGTTCTTC CASSPRVAAVGDEQFF
TRBJ2-7 NA NA TRBV2 TGTGCCAGCTCCCGGGCAGCCCGCTACGAGCAGTACTTC CASSRAARYEQYF
TRBJ2-3 NA NA TRBV7-9 TGTGCCAGCAGCTCCGGGGAACGGGGCACAGATACGCAGTATTTT CASSSGERGTDTQYF
TRBJ2-7 TRBD1 few TRBV5-6 TGTGCCAGCAGCTATGGGACAGGAGGCTACGAGCAGTACTTC CASSYGTGGYEQYF
TRBJ2-7 NA NA TRBV7-2 TGTGCCAGCAGCTTAGGCGGGGGCCCCTCCGAGCAGTACTTC CASSLGGGPSEQYF
TRBJ1-2 TRBD1 NA TRBV6-2/TRBV6-3 TGTGCCAGCAGTTACACGAGGGACGGGACAGTTGGTTTCGGCTACACCTTC CASSYTRDGTVGFGYTF
TRBJ2-4 NA NA TRBV13 TGTGCCAGCAGCTTTGGGTTAGCCAAAAACATTCAGTACTTC CASSFGLAKNIQYF
TRBJ2-3 TRBD2 NA TRBV29-1 TGCAGCGTTGAAGATGGGCGGGGGGAGGTAGATACGCAGTATTTT CSVEDGRGEVDTQYF